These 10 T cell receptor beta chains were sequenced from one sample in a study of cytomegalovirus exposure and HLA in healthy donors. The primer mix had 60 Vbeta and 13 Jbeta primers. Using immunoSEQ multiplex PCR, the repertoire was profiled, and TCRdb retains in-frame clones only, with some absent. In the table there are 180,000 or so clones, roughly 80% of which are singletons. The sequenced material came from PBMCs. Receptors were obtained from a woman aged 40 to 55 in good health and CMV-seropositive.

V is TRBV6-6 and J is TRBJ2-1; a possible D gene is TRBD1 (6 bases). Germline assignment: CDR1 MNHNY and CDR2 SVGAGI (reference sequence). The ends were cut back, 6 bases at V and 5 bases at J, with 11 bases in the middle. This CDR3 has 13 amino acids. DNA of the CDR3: TGTGCCAGCAGAACGGACAGAAACAATGAGCAGTTCTTC. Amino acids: CASRTDRNNEQFF.

This CDR3 is CASSESGLAGSSYNEQFF. In nucleotides, the CDR3 is TGCGCCAGCAGTGAGTCTGGACTAGCGGGATCGTCCTACAATGAGCAGTTCTTC. V gene TRBV10-1 combines with J gene TRBJ2-1; 12 positions agree with TRBD2. The CDR3 has 18 residues. CDR1 and CDR2 (germline): WNHNN, SYGVQD (reference sequence). V was pared by 0 bases and J by 1 base, with 4 bases of the junction left unmatched.

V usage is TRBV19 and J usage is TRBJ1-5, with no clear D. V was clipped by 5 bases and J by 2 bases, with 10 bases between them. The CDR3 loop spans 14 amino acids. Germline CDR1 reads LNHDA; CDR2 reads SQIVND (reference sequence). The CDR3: CASSEGSRNQPQHF. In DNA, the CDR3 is TGTGCCAGTAGTGAGGGCTCTCGCAATCAGCCCCAGCATTTT.

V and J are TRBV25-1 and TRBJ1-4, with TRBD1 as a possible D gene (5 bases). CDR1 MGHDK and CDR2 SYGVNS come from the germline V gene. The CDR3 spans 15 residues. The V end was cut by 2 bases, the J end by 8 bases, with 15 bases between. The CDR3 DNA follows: TGTGCCAGCAGTGAAAAAACGGGGGTCGGCGAAAAACTGTTTTTT. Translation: CASSEKTGVGEKLFF.

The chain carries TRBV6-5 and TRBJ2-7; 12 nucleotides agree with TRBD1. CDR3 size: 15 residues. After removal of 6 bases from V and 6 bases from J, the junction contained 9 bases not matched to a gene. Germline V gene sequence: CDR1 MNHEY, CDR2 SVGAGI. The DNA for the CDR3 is TGTGCCAGCAGACGCTCCGGGACAGGGGGCCTCGAGCAGTACTTC. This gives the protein CASRRSGTGGLEQYF.

Here the CDR3 reads CASSLDFQGAGYTF. DNA for the CDR3: TGCGCCAGCAGCTTGGATTTCCAGGGGGCTGGCTACACCTTC. The chain employs TRBV5-1 and TRBJ1-2, with TRBD1 matching over 8 bases. Trimming removed 0 bases from V and 7 bases from J; junction bases left unmatched: 5. Germline V lookup: CDR1 SGHRS, CDR2 YFSETQ. The length of the CDR3 is 14 residues.

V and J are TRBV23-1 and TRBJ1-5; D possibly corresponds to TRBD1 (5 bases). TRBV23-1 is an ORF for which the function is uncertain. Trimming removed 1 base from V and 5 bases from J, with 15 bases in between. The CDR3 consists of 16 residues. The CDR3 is CASSQYSETADQPQHF. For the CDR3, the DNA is TGCGCCAGCAGTCAATATTCGGAGACAGCCGATCAGCCCCAGCATTTT.

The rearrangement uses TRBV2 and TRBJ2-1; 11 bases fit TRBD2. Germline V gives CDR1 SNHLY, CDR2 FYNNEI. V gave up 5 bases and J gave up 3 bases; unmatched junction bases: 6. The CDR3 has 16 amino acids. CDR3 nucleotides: TGTGCCAGCAGTACTAGCGGGAGCCTAAACTACAATGAGCAGTTCTTC. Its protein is CASSTSGSLNYNEQFF.

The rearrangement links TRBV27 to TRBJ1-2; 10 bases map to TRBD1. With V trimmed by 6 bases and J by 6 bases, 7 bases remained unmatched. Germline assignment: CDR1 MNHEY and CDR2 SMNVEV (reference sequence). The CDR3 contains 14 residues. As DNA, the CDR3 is TGTGCCAGCAGCAACCGGGACAGGGGAAATGGCTACACCTTC. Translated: CASSNRDRGNGYTF.

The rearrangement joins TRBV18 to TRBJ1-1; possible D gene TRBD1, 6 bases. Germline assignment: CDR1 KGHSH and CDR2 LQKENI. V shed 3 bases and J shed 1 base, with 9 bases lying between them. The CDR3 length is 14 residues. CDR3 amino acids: CASSPTQGNTEAFF. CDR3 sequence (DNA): TGTGCCAGCTCACCGACACAGGGGAACACTGAAGCTTTCTTT.